Listed below are T cell receptor beta chains from one sample, sequenced in a study of beta chain features in type 1 diabetes. The data were produced by immunoSEQ multiplex PCR, yet TCRdb's version contains in-frame clones alone and is incomplete. The sample contains 620,000 or so clones, about 14% of which appear only once. Sequencing used naive CD4+ T cells from blood. The receptors derive from a man aged 18 to 35 in good health. Each CDR3 is given with its conserved first and last residue. A D gene is named only where the DNA matches it firmly. Size tells how often a clone was seen (once, few, many) or the class of an expanded clone, and some rows leave it out.

TRBJ2-3 TRBV5-1 TRBD2 few CASSGGLAGATDTQYF TGCGCCAGCAGCGGGGGACTAGCGGGGGCCACAGATACGCAGTATTTT
TRBJ2-2 TRBV5-1 NA few CASSGHGGLTGELFF TGCGCCAGCAGCGGGCACGGAGGACTCACCGGGGAGCTGTTTTTT
TRBJ2-6 TRBV5-1 NA NA CASSLASSGANVLTF TGCGCCAGCAGTCTAGCTAGCTCTGGGGCCAACGTCCTGACTTTC
TRBJ2-5 TRBV4-1 NA few CASSQAGRAVQETQYF TGCGCCAGCAGCCAAGCTGGACGGGCAGTGCAAGAGACCCAGTACTTC
TRBJ1-1 TRBV5-6 TRBD1 NA CAGQGAGRTEAFF TGTGCCGGCCAGGGGGCAGGGAGGACTGAAGCTTTCTTT
TRBJ1-2 TRBV7-2 NA NA CASSLVAFGGYTF TGTGCCAGCAGCTTAGTAGCTTTTGGGGGCTACACCTTC
TRBJ2-7 TRBV4-3 TRBD2 NA CASSQGRGLALYEQYF TGCGCCAGCAGCCAAGGGAGGGGACTAGCCCTCTACGAGCAGTACTTC
TRBJ2-1 TRBV2 NA few CASRDRSYNEQFF TGTGCCAGCAGGGACAGATCCTACAATGAGCAGTTCTTC
TRBJ1-1 TRBV15 NA few CATSRVSGRGEAFF TGTGCCACCAGCAGAGTCTCCGGCAGGGGTGAAGCTTTCTTT
TRBJ1-6 TRBV30 TRBD1 NA CAWSVWDRGSSNSPLHF TGTGCCTGGAGTGTGTGGGACAGGGGGAGTTCTAATTCACCCCTCCACTTT
TRBJ1-1 TRBV5-1 NA NA CASSSGLNTEAFF TGCGCCAGCAGTTCAGGGCTGAACACTGAAGCTTTCTTT
TRBJ1-6 TRBV14 NA NA CASSQEWRSSYNSPLHF TGTGCCAGCAGCCAAGAATGGCGAAGCTCCTATAATTCACCCCTCCACTTT
TRBJ1-2 TRBV6-5 NA few CASRPTGTGYGYTF TGTGCCAGCAGACCTACCGGGACGGGCTATGGCTACACCTTC
TRBJ2-2 TRBV28 NA NA CASTLRRGTGELFF TGTGCCAGCACCCTGCGACGGGGAACCGGGGAGCTGTTTTTT
TRBJ2-3 TRBV10-3 NA few CAISESVLNTQYF TGTGCCATCAGTGAGTCGGTACTAAATACGCAGTATTTT
TRBJ2-1 TRBV6-6 TRBD1 NA CASSDPGQGFNEQFF TGTGCCAGCAGTGATCCGGGACAGGGTTTCAATGAGCAGTTCTTC
TRBJ1-1 TRBV7-6 TRBD1 NA CASSLAGWGQINTEAFF TGTGCCAGCAGCTTAGCGGGATGGGGACAGATTAACACTGAAGCTTTCTTT
TRBJ2-6 TRBV29-1 TRBD1 few CSVRDRGDSGANVLTF TGCAGCGTCCGGGACAGGGGGGACTCTGGGGCCAACGTCCTGACTTTC
TRBJ2-4 TRBV27 NA NA CASSLYGTSLAKNIQYF TGTGCCAGCAGTTTATACGGGACCAGCTTAGCCAAAAACATTCAGTACTTC
TRBJ1-5 TRBV4-3 NA NA CASSQPKDRSNQPQHF TGCGCCAGCAGCCAACCTAAAGACAGGTCCAATCAGCCCCAGCATTTT
TRBJ2-5 TRBV7-2 TRBD1 few CASSLVATPGQGARETQYF TGTGCCAGCAGCTTAGTCGCTACCCCCGGACAGGGGGCAAGAGAGACCCAGTACTTC
TRBJ2-3 TRBV28 TRBD1 NA CASREDRVNSDTQYF TGTGCCAGCAGGGAGGACAGGGTAAACTCAGATACGCAGTATTTT
TRBJ1-1 TRBV18 TRBD1 NA CASSRNRGGTEAFF TGTGCCAGCTCTCGCAACAGGGGAGGTACTGAAGCTTTCTTT
TRBJ2-1 TRBV9 NA NA CASSATRGGSAYNEQFF TGTGCCAGCAGCGCGACACGAGGGGGGAGCGCCTACAATGAGCAGTTCTTC
TRBJ2-3 TRBV7-7 NA few CASSPSNGLSMFDTQYF TGTGCCAGCAGTCCTAGCAACGGCCTCTCAATGTTCGATACGCAGTATTTT
TRBJ2-7 TRBV4-1 NA few CASSQEVLASSYEQYF TGCGCCAGCAGCCAAGAAGTGTTGGCAAGCTCCTACGAGCAGTACTTC
TRBJ2-3 TRBV2 NA NA CASSGGAGSTDTQYF TGTGCCAGCAGTGGAGGGGCGGGGAGCACAGATACGCAGTATTTT
TRBJ2-7 TRBV9 NA NA CASSVGQGEQYF TGTGCCAGCAGCGTAGGACAAGGCGAGCAGTACTTC
TRBJ2-5 TRBV4-1 NA NA CASSQQYGFLQETQYF TGCGCCAGCAGCCAGCAGTATGGTTTTCTCCAAGAGACCCAGTACTTC
TRBJ1-5 TRBV5-4 TRBD1 NA CASSPGQGSSQPQHF TGTGCCAGCAGCCCTGGACAGGGCAGCAGTCAGCCCCAGCATTTT
TRBJ1-2 TRBV27 TRBD1 NA CASSAYRDRGYGYTF TGTGCCAGCAGTGCGTATCGGGACAGGGGGTATGGCTACACCTTC
TRBJ2-5 TRBV28 NA few CASSLYKTQETQYF TGTGCCAGCAGTTTGTACAAGACCCAAGAGACCCAGTACTTC
TRBJ2-7 TRBV7-2 TRBD1 NA CASSLERQGGEQYF TGTGCCAGCAGCCTCGAAAGACAGGGGGGTGAGCAGTACTTC
TRBJ2-7 TRBV4-2 NA NA CASSHELLEPAYEQYF TGTGCCAGCAGCCATGAGCTGCTAGAGCCCGCCTACGAGCAGTACTTC
TRBJ2-7 TRBV7-2 NA few CASSLRGTPGGAYEQYF TGTGCCAGCAGCTTAAGAGGGACCCCGGGTGGAGCCTACGAGCAGTACTTC
TRBJ2-4 TRBV10-3 NA NA CASTHQGEVKNIQYF TGTGCCAGCACCCATCAAGGGGAGGTCAAAAACATTCAGTACTTC
TRBJ2-5 TRBV9 TRBD1 NA CASSVSPGTGGQETQYF TGTGCCAGCAGCGTCTCTCCCGGGACAGGGGGGCAAGAGACCCAGTACTTC
TRBJ1-5 TRBV30 NA NA CAWSGPGRVSNQPQHF TGTGCCTGGAGTGGACCCGGACGGGTTAGCAATCAGCCCCAGCATTTT